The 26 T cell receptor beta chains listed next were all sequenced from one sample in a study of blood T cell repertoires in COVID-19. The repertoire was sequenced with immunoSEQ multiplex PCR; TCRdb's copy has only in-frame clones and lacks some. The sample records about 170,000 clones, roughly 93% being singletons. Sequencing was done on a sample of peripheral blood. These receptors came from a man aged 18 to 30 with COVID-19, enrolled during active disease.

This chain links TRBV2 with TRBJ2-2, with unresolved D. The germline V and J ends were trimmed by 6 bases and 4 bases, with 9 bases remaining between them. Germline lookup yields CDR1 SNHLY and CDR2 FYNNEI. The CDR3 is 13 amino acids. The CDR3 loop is CASSRYSTGELFF. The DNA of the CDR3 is TGTGCCAGCAGCCGGTACAGCACCGGGGAGCTGTTTTTT.

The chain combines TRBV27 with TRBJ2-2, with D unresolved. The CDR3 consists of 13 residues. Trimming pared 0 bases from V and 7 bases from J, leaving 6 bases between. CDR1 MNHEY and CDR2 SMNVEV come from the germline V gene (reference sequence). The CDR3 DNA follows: TGTGCCAGCAGTTTATCGTCTAGCGGGGAGCTGTTTTTT. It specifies CASSLSSSGELFF.

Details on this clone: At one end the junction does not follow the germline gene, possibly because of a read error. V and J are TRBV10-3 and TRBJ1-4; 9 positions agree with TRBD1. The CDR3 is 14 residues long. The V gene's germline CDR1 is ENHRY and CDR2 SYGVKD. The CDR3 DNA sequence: TGTGCCATCAGACAGGGGGCGGCTAATGAAAAACTGCTTTTT. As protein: CAIRQGAANEKLLF.

CDR3 region: CSARSGQGDTF. CDR3 bases: TGCAGTGCTAGGTCGGGACAGGGTGACACCTTC. The V and J genes are TRBV20-1 and TRBJ1-2; 9 bases are a match to TRBD1. The V gene's germline CDR1 is DFQATT and CDR2 SNEGSKA (reference sequence). V gave up 3 bases and J gave up 12 bases; unmatched junction bases: 5. The CDR3 has 11 residues.

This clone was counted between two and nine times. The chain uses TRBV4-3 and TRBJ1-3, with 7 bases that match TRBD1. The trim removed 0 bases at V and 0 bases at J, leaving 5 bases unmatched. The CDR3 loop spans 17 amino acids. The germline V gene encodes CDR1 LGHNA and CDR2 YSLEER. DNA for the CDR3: TGCGCCAGCAGCCAAGATTCGGGACAGATCTCTGGAAACACCATATATTTT. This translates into CASSQDSGQISGNTIYF.

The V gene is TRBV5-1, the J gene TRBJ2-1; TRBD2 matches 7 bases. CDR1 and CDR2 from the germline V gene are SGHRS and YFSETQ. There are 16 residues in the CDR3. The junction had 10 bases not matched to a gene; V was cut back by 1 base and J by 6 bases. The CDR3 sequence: CASSLKAARESNEQFF. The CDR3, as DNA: TGCGCCAGCAGCTTGAAGGCCGCGCGGGAGTCCAATGAGCAGTTCTTC.

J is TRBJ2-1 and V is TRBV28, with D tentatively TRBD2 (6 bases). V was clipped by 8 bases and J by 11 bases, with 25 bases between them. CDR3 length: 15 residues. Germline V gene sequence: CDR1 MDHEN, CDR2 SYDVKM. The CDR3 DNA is TGTGCCAGCGGACTAAGCCGGGACGCACCCGGTAAGCAGTTCTTC. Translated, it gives CASGLSRDAPGKQFF. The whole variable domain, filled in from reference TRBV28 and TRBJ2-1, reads DVKVTQSSRYLVKRTGEKVFLECVQDMDHENMFWYRQDPGLGLRLIYFSYDVKMKEKGDIPEGYSVSREKKERFSLILESASTNQTSMYLCASGLSRDAPGKQFFGPGTRLTVL.

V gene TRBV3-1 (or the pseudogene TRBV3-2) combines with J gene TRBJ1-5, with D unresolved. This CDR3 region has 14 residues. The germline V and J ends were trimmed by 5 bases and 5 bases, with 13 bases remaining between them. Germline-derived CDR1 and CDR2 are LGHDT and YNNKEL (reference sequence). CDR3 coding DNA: TGTGCCAGCAGCTCCAGGCCAGTCGATCAGCCCCAGCATTTT. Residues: CASSSRPVDQPQHF.

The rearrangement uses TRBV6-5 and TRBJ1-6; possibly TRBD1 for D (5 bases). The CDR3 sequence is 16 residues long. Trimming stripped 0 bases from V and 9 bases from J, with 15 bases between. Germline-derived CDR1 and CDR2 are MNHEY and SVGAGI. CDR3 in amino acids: CASSYSEQGGASPLHF. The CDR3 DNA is TGTGCCAGCAGTTACTCAGAGCAGGGTGGAGCTTCACCCCTCCACTTT.

CDR3 region: CAIRGSSYNEQFF. The CDR3 nucleotides are TGTGCCATTCGGGGGAGCTCCTACAATGAGCAGTTCTTC. V and J are TRBV28 and TRBJ2-1; tentative D call: TRBD2 (6 bases). CDR1 and CDR2 (germline): MDHEN, SYDVKM. V was shortened by 10 bases and J by 0 bases, with 10 bases between the two germline ends. This CDR3 has 13 amino acids. Using reference TRBV28 and TRBJ2-1 for the parts outside the CDR3, the full variable domain is DVKVTQSSRYLVKRTGEKVFLECVQDMDHENMFWYRQDPGLGLRLIYFSYDVKMKEKGDIPEGYSVSREKKERFSLILESASTNQTSMYLCAIRGSSYNEQFFGPGTRLTVL.

This CDR3 reads CASSFTRGPDSPLHF. In nucleotides, the CDR3 is TGTGCCAGCAGTTTTACCAGGGGGCCGGATTCACCCCTCCACTTT. The chain has TRBV28 and TRBJ1-6, with 8 bases lining up with TRBD1. The CDR3 runs 15 residues. V dropped 3 bases and J dropped 8; count of bases not matched to a gene: 6. Germline loops: CDR1 MDHEN, CDR2 SYDVKM.

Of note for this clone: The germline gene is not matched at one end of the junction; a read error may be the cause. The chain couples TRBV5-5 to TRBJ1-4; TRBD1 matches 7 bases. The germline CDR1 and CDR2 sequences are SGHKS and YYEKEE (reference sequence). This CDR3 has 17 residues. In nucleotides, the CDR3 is TGTGCCAGCAGCTTGGCTCTCAGGGGGTCCCCGAATGAAAAACTGCTTTTT. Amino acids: CASSLALRGSPNEKLLF.

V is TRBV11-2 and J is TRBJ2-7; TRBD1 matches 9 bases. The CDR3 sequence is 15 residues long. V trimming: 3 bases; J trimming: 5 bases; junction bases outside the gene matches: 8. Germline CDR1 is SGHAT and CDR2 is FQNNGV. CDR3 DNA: TGTGCCAGCAGCTTTATCGGACAGGGGTTCGACGAGCAGTACTTC. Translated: CASSFIGQGFDEQYF.

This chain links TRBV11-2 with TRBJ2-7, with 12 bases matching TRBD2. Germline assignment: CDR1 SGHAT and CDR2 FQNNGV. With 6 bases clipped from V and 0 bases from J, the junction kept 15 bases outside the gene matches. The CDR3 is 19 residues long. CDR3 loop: CASSPIGTSGPQSSYEQYF. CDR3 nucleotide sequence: TGTGCCAGCAGTCCGATCGGGACTAGCGGGCCCCAAAGCTCCTACGAGCAGTACTTC.

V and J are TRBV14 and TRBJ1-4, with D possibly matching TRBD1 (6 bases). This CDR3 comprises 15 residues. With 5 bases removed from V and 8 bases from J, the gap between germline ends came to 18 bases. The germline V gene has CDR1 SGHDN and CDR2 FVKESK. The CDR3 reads CASSGRQAIGEKLFF. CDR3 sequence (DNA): TGTGCCAGCAGCGGTCGACAGGCAATCGGGGAAAAACTGTTTTTT.

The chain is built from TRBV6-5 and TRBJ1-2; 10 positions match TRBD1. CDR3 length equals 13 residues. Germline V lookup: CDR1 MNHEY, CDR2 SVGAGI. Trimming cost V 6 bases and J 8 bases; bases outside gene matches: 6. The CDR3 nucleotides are TGTGCCAGCAGCAGGACAGGGGGGGAGGGCTACACCTTC. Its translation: CASSRTGGEGYTF.

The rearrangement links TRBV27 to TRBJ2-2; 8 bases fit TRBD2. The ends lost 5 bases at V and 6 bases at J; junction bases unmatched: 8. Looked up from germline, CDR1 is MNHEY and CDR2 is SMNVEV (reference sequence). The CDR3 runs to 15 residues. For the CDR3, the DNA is TGTGCCAGCAGTCTGAAGCGGGAGAAGGCCGGGGAGCTGTTTTTT. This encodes CASSLKREKAGELFF.

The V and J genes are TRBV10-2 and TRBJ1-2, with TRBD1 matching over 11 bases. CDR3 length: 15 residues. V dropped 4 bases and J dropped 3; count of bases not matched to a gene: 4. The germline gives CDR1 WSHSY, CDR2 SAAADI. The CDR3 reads CASSVGQGGDYGYTF. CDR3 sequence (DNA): TGCGCCAGCAGTGTGGGACAGGGGGGAGACTATGGCTACACCTTC.

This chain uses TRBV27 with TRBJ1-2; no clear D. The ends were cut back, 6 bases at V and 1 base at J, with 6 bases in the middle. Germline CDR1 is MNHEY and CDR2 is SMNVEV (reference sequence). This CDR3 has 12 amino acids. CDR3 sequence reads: CASRTVNYGYTF. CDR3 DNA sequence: TGTGCCAGCAGAACAGTTAACTATGGCTACACCTTC.

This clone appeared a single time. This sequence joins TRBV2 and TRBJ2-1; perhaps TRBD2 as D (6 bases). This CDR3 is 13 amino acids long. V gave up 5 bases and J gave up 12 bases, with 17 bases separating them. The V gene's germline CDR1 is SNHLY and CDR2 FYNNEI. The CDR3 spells CASSTRGAMLQFF. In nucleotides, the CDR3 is TGTGCCAGCAGTACCCGCGGGGCCATGTTGCAGTTCTTC. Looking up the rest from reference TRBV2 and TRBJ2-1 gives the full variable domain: EPEVTQTPSHQVTQMGQEVILRCVPISNHLYFYWYRQILGQKVEFLVSFYNNEISEKSEIFDDQFSVERPDGSNFTLKIRSTKLEDSAMYFCASSTRGAMLQFFGPGTRLTVL.

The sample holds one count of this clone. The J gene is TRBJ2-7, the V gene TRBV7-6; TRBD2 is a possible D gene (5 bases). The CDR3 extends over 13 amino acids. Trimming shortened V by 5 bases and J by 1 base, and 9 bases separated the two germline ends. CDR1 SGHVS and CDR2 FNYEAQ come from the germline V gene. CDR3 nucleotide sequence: TGTGCCAGCAGCATCACTAGTTCCTACGAGCAGTACTTC. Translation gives CASSITSSYEQYF.

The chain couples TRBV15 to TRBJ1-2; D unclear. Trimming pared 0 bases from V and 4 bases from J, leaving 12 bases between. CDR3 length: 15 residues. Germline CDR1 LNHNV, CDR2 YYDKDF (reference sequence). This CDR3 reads CATSRESGTLYGYTF. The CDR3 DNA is TGTGCCACCAGCAGAGAATCTGGCACCCTCTATGGCTACACCTTC.

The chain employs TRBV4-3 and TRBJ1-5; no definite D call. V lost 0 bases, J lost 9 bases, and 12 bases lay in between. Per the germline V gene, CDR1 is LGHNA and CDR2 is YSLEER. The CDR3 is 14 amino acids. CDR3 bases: TGCGCCAGCAGCCAAGACGTGGGCCCGAGGCCCCAGCATTTT. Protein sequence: CASSQDVGPRPQHF.

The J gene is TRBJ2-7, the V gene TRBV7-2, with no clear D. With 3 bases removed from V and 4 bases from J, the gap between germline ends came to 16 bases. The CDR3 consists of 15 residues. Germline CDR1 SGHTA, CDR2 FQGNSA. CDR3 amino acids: CASSFNQASVYEQYF. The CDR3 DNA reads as TGTGCCAGCAGCTTTAACCAAGCAAGCGTGTACGAGCAGTACTTC.

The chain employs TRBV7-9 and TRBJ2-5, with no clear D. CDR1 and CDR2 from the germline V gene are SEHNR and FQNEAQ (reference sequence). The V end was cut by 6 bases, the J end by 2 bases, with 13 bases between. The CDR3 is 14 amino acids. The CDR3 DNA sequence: TGTGCCAGCAGTAAGATGGGCATACAAGAGACCCAGTACTTC. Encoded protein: CASSKMGIQETQYF.

Here the CDR3 DNA reads TGTGCCATCACGGGACAAAATAATTCACCCCTCCACTTT. Its translation: CAITGQNNSPLHF. The V gene is TRBV10-3, the J gene TRBJ1-6, with D tentatively TRBD1 (6 bases). The germline V and J ends were trimmed by 7 bases and 5 bases, with 9 bases remaining between them. The CDR3 has 13 residues. The germline CDR1 and CDR2 sequences are ENHRY and SYGVKD.